Each of the 26 T cell receptor beta chains below was sequenced from the same sample in a study of spatial heterogeneity in lung cancer. Using its own MiXCR run on the 5' RACE reads, TCRdb lists one record per CDR3 protein. The sample lists around 110,000 distinct CDR3 sequences; less than 15% were seen once. Time point given: blood at routine non-recurrence follow-up after resection. From tumor, nontumor lung or frozen PBMC, whole RNA was taken unsorted for sequencing. The specimen was PBMCs, collected at follow-up. These receptors came from a male donor with early-stage non-small cell lung cancer.

This clonotype was found many times. The chain combines TRBV5-1 with TRBJ1-1; a weak D match, TRBD1 (5 bases). Germline V CDR1 and CDR2: SGHRS, YFSETQ. The V gene lost 4 bases and the J gene lost 1 base, with 14 bases spanning the gap. The CDR3 is made up of 15 amino acids. The chain's CDR3 is CASSRSGQGNTEAFF. The CDR3 nucleotides read TGCGCCAGCAGCCGATCCGGGCAGGGGAACACTGAAGCTTTCTTT.

The chain carries TRBV7-2 and TRBJ2-3, with 14 bases matching TRBD2. This CDR3 has 15 amino acids. Germline V CDR1 and CDR2: SGHTA, FQGNSA. V lost 5 bases, J lost 7 bases, and 5 bases stayed unmatched. The CDR3 region is CASSPGTSGSHTQYF. The CDR3 DNA sequence: TGTGCCAGCAGCCCAGGGACTAGCGGGAGCCATACGCAGTATTTT.

The chain recombines TRBV19 with TRBJ1-2, with D perhaps TRBD1 (6 bases). CDR3 size: 18 residues. Per the germline V gene, CDR1 is LNHDA and CDR2 is SQIVND (reference sequence). V lost 5 bases, J lost 0 bases, and 22 bases lay in between. The CDR3 DNA sequence: TGTGCCAGTAGTTCAACCGGGGGACACCGGAGGGCTAACTATGGCTACACCTTC. It yields the protein CASSSTGGHRRANYGYTF. Together with reference TRBV19 and TRBJ1-2, the CDR3 gives the full variable domain: DGGITQSPKYLFRKEGQNVTLSCEQNLNHDAMYWYRQDPGQGLRLIYYSQIVNDFQKGDIAEGYSVSREKKESFPLTVTSAQKNPTAFYLCASSSTGGHRRANYGYTFGSGTRLTVV.

This clonotype was seen repeatedly, ten times or more. The chain links TRBV6-5 to TRBJ1-2; 10 bases line up with TRBD1. The CDR3 contains 15 residues. Germline V gene data show CDR1 as MNHEY and CDR2 as SVGAGI. The V and J ends lost 6 bases and 8 bases, in that order; junction bases with no gene match: 12. The CDR3 region is CASSLRDRGFAGYTF. The CDR3 DNA reads TGTGCCAGCAGCCTCCGGGACAGGGGCTTCGCGGGCTACACCTTC.

There are many counts of this clonotype. The J gene is TRBJ2-3, the V gene TRBV24-1; weak D call: TRBD1 (5 bases). The length of the CDR3 is 15 residues. Germline V lookup: CDR1 KGHDR, CDR2 SFDVKD. V was clipped by 5 bases and J by 1 base, with 12 bases between them. CDR3 DNA sequence: TGTGCCACCAGTGCCCTGGAAGGGGGCACAGATACGCAGTATTTT. It translates to CATSALEGGTDTQYF.

This clonotype has more than one count but fewer than ten. The genes are TRBV21-1 and TRBJ2-2; no DNA check was done on the table's D call, TRBD1. TRBV21-1 is recorded as a pseudogene. The CDR3 runs 18 residues. The CDR3: CASSKTPGETGETGELFF. CDR3 DNA: TGTGCCAGCAGCAAGACACCTGGTGAGACAGGGGAAACCGGGGAGCTGTTTTTT.

As for this clonotype: At one boundary the junction diverges from the germline segment, which might be a read error. The chain couples TRBV11-2 to TRBJ1-4; unclear D gene. Germline assignment: CDR1 SGHAT and CDR2 FQNNGV. The CDR3 extends over 13 amino acids. Written as DNA, the CDR3 is TGTGCCAGCTGCTTAGATCGGCGGGAAAAACTGTTTTTT. Amino acids: CASCLDRREKLFF.

The chain employs TRBV9 and TRBJ2-1, with 8 bases that match TRBD1. The CDR3 loop spans 14 amino acids. Per germline, CDR1 SGDLS and CDR2 YYNGEE. Trimming cost V 4 bases and J 5 bases; bases outside gene matches: 5. Here the CDR3 reads CASSPGQGNNEQFF. CDR3 DNA: TGTGCCAGCAGCCCCGGACAGGGCAACAATGAGCAGTTCTTC.

This clonotype was counted only a few times. The chain couples TRBV13 to TRBJ1-4; D uncertain. The length of the CDR3 is 13 residues. CDR1 is PRHDT, CDR2 FYEKMQ, per germline (reference sequence). Trimming removed 2 bases at V and 7 bases at J, with 8 bases between. The DNA for the CDR3 is TGTGCCAGCAGCTTATTCGTAGGTGAAAAACTGTTTTTT. Its translation is CASSLFVGEKLFF.

This sequence joins TRBV28 and TRBJ2-7; no definite D call. This CDR3 region has 14 residues. The germline V and J ends were trimmed by 1 base and 2 bases, with 9 bases remaining between them. Germline V gene sequence: CDR1 MDHEN, CDR2 SYDVKM. CDR3 in amino acids: CASSLFRPPYEQYF. The CDR3 nucleotides read TGTGCCAGCAGTTTATTTCGTCCCCCCTACGAGCAGTACTTC.

V and J are TRBV10-3 and TRBJ2-3, with D perhaps TRBD1 or TRBD2 (6 bases each). V was pared by 5 bases and J by 0 bases, with 9 bases between. The germline gives CDR1 ENHRY, CDR2 SYGVKD. The CDR3 totals 14 residues. CDR3 protein: CAISSGASTDTQYF. The CDR3 region has the DNA TGTGCCATCAGTTCGGGGGCTAGCACAGATACGCAGTATTTT.

This clonotype was detected ten times or more. The rearrangement links TRBV12-5 to TRBJ1-2; D ambiguous. Per the germline V gene, CDR1 is LGHNT and CDR2 is FRNRAP. Between the trimmed V and J ends, which lost 3 bases and 3 bases, there was a span of 5 bases. The CDR3 consists of 12 residues. CDR3 amino acids: CASGLGHYGYTF. DNA of the CDR3: TGTGCTAGTGGTTTAGGTCACTATGGCTACACCTTC.

This clonotype was detected many times. The chain couples TRBV7-9 to TRBJ2-4; TRBD1 matches 7 bases. Trimming at V came to 1 base and at J to 0 bases, leaving 9 bases not matched to a gene. Per the germline V gene, CDR1 is SEHNR and CDR2 is FQNEAQ (reference sequence). CDR3 length equals 18 residues. Here the CDR3 DNA reads TGTGCCAGCAGCTTAGGCCCCGGCCAGGGGGTAGCCAAAAACATTCAGTACTTC. Residues: CASSLGPGQGVAKNIQYF.

This clonotype was detected only a few times. The V and J genes are TRBV6-2 or TRBV6-3 and TRBJ2-7; weak D call: TRBD1 (5 bases). Trimming stripped 6 bases from V and 3 bases from J, with 9 bases between. CDR1 MNHEY and CDR2 SVGEGT come from the germline V gene. The CDR3 is made up of 12 amino acids. The CDR3 nucleotides read TGTGCCAGCAGCCGGACAAGCTACGAGCAGTACTTC. The encoded protein is CASSRTSYEQYF.

This clonotype was detected many times. V usage is TRBV3-1 and J usage is TRBJ1-2; 8 bases line up with TRBD1. Trimming cost V 0 bases and J 4 bases; bases outside gene matches: 7. CDR3 length: 16 amino acids. CDR1 is LGHDT and CDR2 is YNNKEL in the germline V gene (reference sequence). CDR3 nucleotide sequence: TGTGCCAGCAGCCAAGATCTGGCAGGGGGCACCTATGGCTACACCTTC. Translated, it gives CASSQDLAGGTYGYTF.

This clonotype appeared a few times. The rearrangement uses TRBV24-1 and TRBJ1-2; 8 nucleotides agree with TRBD1. The V and J ends lost 9 bases and 7 bases, in that order; junction bases with no gene match: 3. This CDR3 is built from 11 residues. Germline V CDR1 and CDR2: KGHDR, SFDVKD. CDR3 sequence reads: CATGQGAGYTF. CDR3 coding DNA: TGTGCCACCGGTCAGGGGGCTGGCTACACCTTC.

This clonotype was counted between two and nine times. The genes are TRBV20-1 and TRBJ2-1, with D possibly TRBD1 on 6 matching bases. Germline-derived CDR1 and CDR2 are DFQATT and SNEGSKA (reference sequence). V was trimmed by 2 bases and J by 1 base, leaving 15 bases between them. CDR3 length equals 16 residues. As DNA, the CDR3 is TGCAGTGCTAGACTGAACAGGGTGGGATCCTACAATGAGCAGTTCTTC. It encodes CSARLNRVGSYNEQFF.

The V and J genes are TRBV6-2 or TRBV6-3 and TRBJ2-5; D is perhaps TRBD1 or TRBD2 (5 bases each). Looked up from germline, CDR1 is MNHEY and CDR2 is SVGEGT. This CDR3 spans 16 amino acids. V shed 8 bases and J shed 2 bases, with 21 bases lying between them. The CDR3 protein is CASSPHGGTPQETQYF. In nucleotides, the CDR3 is TGTGCCAGCTCTCCCCACGGTGGGACGCCACAAGAGACCCAGTACTTC.

The CDR3 sequence: CASTNEGGTEAFF. In DNA form, the CDR3 reads TGTGCCAGCACTAATGAGGGGGGAACTGAAGCTTTCTTT. V gene TRBV28 combines with J gene TRBJ1-1, with D possibly matching TRBD1 (6 bases). Germline CDR1 reads MDHEN; CDR2 reads SYDVKM. Trimming pared 7 bases from V and 5 bases from J, leaving 14 bases between. The CDR3 covers 13 residues.

This clonotype was counted a few times. The genes are TRBV7-3 and TRBJ1-4; D is unresolved. V lost 5 bases to trimming and J lost 16 bases, with 14 bases between them. The CDR3 has 11 amino acids. The germline gives CDR1 SGHTA, CDR2 FQGTGA. The CDR3 DNA follows: TGTGCCAGCAGCCCCGGGGTCCCGGGGTTTTTT. This gives the protein CASSPGVPGFF.

This chain joins TRBV7-3 and TRBJ1-2, with D possibly being TRBD1 (5 bases). The CDR3 contains 14 residues. Looked up from germline, CDR1 is SGHTA and CDR2 is FQGTGA. V was shortened by 5 bases and J by 10 bases, with 20 bases between the two germline ends. The CDR3, as DNA: TGTGCCAGCAGCAGGGGAGTCAGAGGCGGAGACTACACCTTC. This gives the protein CASSRGVRGGDYTF.

This clonotype has more than one count but fewer than ten. This chain uses TRBV5-1 with TRBJ2-1; D is uncertain. This CDR3 has 14 residues. The V gene's germline CDR1 is SGHRS and CDR2 YFSETQ. V lost 0 bases to trimming and J lost 6 bases, with 10 bases between them. Here the CDR3 reads CASSLDGFGNEQFF. The CDR3 DNA sequence: TGCGCCAGCAGCTTGGACGGGTTTGGCAATGAGCAGTTCTTC.

This clonotype was recorded a few times. The CDR3 loop reads CASSFKNIQYF. The DNA of the CDR3 is TGTGCCAGCAGTTTTAAAAACATTCAGTACTTC. This sequence joins TRBV27 and TRBJ2-4; D gene uncertain. Per germline, CDR1 MNHEY and CDR2 SMNVEV (reference sequence). V was cut by 3 bases and J by 4 bases, with 1 base left in between. The CDR3 totals 11 residues.

V is TRBV7-8 and J is TRBJ1-1; 8 bases match TRBD1. The CDR3 covers 14 residues. V lost 0 bases to trimming and J lost 8 bases; unmatched junction nucleotides: 5. Germline assignment: CDR1 SGHVS and CDR2 FQNEAQ. This chain's CDR3 is CASSLAGRTGEAFF. CDR3 nucleotide sequence: TGTGCCAGCAGCTTAGCGGGGCGGACAGGGGAAGCTTTCTTT.

At least ten counts were recorded for this clonotype. The chain combines TRBV7-9 with TRBJ1-2, with TRBD1 as a possible D gene (5 bases). The V end was cut by 6 bases, the J end by 7 bases, with 18 bases between. The germline gives CDR1 SEHNR, CDR2 FQNEAQ (reference sequence). This CDR3 has 14 residues. The CDR3 sequence is CASSPGAGPTGYTF. The CDR3 coding sequence is TGTGCCAGCAGTCCCGGGGCAGGTCCCACTGGCTACACCTTC.

The chain is built from TRBV7-9 and TRBJ1-4; 7 bases align to TRBD1. The CDR3 runs 15 residues. The germline CDR1 and CDR2 sequences are SEHNR and FQNEAQ (reference sequence). The V gene end was trimmed by 4 bases and the J gene end by 8 bases; junction bases not matched to a gene: 10. The CDR3 region has the DNA TGTGCCAGCAGCTCCGGACAGGTAGTAGAAGAAAAACTGTTTTTT. Translation: CASSSGQVVEEKLFF.